This TCR beta chain derives from a study of T cell responses to AZD1222 COVID-19 vaccine. Study-wide points: Donors were mostly white British, more females; clonal diversity possibly underestimated. Baseline serology detected seropositivity in only six AZD1222 recipients. Reportedly, close to half of spike-specific TCRs are directed against unmutated variant regions.

Second doses at about 4 or about 12 weeks were pooled. Data came from immunoSEQ multiplex PCR; TCRdb stores just in-frame clones and leaves some out. This sample has about 140,000 clones; 88% occur once, and the top ten carry around 3%. Details on this clone: Its matching antigen is unknown.

Trimming took 0 bases from V and 3 from J, leaving 6 bases between them. The CDR3 extends over 13 amino acids. Germline CDR1 and CDR2: SGHTA and FQGNSA. This specimen was peripheral blood, taken 28 days after the second AZD1222 dose. The V call is TRBV7-2, the J call TRBJ2-7, with D uncertain. This receptor was obtained from an adult who received the AZD1222 COVID-19 vaccine. The CDR3: CASSLARDYEQYF. In DNA form, the CDR3 reads TGTGCCAGCAGCTTAGCGCGCGACTACGAGCAGTACTTC.